This TCR beta chain was sequenced for a study of OX40 agonist ivuxolimab in advanced cancers. Study conclusions and caveats: There were also nonresponders showing low normalized T-cell clonal expansion.

CDR1 and CDR2 from the germline V gene are SGHTA and FQGNSA. V lost 5 bases, J lost 7 bases, and 13 bases stayed unmatched. The CDR3 length is 15 residues. Samples of blood were obtained at baseline, on cycle 4 day 1, and on cycle 7 day 1. Details on this clone: What it recognizes is unknown.

Here immunoSEQ multiplex PCR was the method, and the copy in TCRdb shows in-frame clones only, minus some. The sample has tens of thousands of clones, about 90% seen once. Specimen: CD4+ or CD8+ T cells sorted from blood, collected in a trial of the OX40 agonist ivuxolimab. The V and J genes are TRBV7-2 and TRBJ2-5; TRBD2 aligns across 7 bases. The sequence came from an adult with an advanced solid tumor such as melanoma, head and neck, liver or kidney cancer. CDR3 nucleotide sequence: TGTGCCAGCAGCGACCGGTCGGGACTACTTGGGACCCAGTACTTC. It encodes CASSDRSGLLGTQYF.